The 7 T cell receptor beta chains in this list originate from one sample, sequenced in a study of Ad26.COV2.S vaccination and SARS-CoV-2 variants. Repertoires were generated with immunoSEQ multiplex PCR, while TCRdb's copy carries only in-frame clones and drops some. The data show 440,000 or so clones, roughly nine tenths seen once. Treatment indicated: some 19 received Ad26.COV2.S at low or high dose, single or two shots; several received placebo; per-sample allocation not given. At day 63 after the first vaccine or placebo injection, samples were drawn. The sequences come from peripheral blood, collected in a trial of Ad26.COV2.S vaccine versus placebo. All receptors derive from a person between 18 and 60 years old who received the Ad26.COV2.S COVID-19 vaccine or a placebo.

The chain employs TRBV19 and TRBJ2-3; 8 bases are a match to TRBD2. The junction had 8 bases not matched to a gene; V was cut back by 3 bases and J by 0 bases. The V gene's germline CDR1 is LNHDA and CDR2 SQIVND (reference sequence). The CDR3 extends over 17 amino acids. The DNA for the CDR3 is TGTGCCAGTAGTATGGCGGGAGGACCACCTAGCACAGATACGCAGTATTTT. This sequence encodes CASSMAGGPPSTDTQYF.

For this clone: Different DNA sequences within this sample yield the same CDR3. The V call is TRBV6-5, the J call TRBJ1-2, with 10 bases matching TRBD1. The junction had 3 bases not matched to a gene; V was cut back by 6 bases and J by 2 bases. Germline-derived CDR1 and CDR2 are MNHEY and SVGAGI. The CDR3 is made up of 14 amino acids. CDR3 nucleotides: TGTGCCAGCAGACCGGACAGGGGGAACTATGGCTACACCTTC. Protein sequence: CASRPDRGNYGYTF.

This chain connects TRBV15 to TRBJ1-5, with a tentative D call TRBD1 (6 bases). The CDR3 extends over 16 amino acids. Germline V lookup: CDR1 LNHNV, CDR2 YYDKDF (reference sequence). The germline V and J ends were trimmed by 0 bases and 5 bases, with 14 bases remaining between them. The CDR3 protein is CATSRDKTGWDQPQHF. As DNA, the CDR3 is TGTGCCACCAGCAGAGATAAAACAGGGTGGGATCAGCCCCAGCATTTT. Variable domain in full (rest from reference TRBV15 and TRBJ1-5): DAMVIQNPRYQVTQFGKPVTLSCSQTLNHNVMYWYQQKSSQAPKLLFHYYDKDFNNEADTPDNFQSRRPNTSFCFLDIRSPGLGDTAMYLCATSRDKTGWDQPQHFGDGTRLSIL.

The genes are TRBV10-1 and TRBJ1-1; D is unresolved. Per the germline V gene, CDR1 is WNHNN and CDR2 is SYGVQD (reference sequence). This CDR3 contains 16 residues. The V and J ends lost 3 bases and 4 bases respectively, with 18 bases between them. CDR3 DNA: TGCGCCAGCAGTGAATCGGAAGACCCGGGCTTCACTGAAGCTTTCTTT. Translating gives CASSESEDPGFTEAFF.

CDR3 loop: CASSPTGEWYGYTF. CDR3 sequence (DNA): TGTGCCAGCAGCCCGACAGGGGAGTGGTATGGCTACACCTTC. V and J are TRBV28 and TRBJ1-2; 8 positions match TRBD1. The CDR3 is made up of 14 amino acids. The trim removed 6 bases at V and 5 bases at J, leaving 8 bases unmatched. The germline CDR1 and CDR2 sequences are MDHEN and SYDVKM.

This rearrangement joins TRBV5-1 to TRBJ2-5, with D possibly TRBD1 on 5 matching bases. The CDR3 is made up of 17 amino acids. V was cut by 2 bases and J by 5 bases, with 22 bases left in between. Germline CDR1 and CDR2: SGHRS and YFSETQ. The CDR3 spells CASSFSSTAWGRETQYF. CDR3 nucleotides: TGCGCCAGCAGCTTTAGCTCGACAGCCTGGGGTCGGGAGACCCAGTACTTC.

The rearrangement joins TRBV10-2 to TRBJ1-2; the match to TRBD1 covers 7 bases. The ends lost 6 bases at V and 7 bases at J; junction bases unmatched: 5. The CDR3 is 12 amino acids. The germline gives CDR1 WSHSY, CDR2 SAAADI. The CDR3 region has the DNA TGCGCCAGCAGGGTTCGGGACAGTGGCTACACCTTC. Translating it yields CASRVRDSGYTF.